This T cell receptor (beta chain) derives from a study of blood T cell repertoires in COVID-19. Across the whole study: Spain, Italy and the United States supplied samples that represented acute and convalescent COVID-19. PBMCs, B-cell-depleted T cells, or T cells provided the cDNA or gDNA that made up the material.

Authors' methods: Estimation of nucleated cell counts was performed using reference gene primer amplification. Sequenced by immunoSEQ multiplex PCR; TCRdb stores in-frame clones only, minus some. Clone size and V and J calls were adopted from that table, with D and trimming inferred from the DNA. The profile shows roughly 11,000 clones, about 80% of them singletons. The germline gives CDR1 DFQATT, CDR2 SNEGSKA (reference sequence). The CDR3 extends over 11 amino acids. V gave up 5 bases and J gave up 5 bases, with 8 bases separating them. Sequenced material: peripheral blood. The rearrangement uses TRBV20-1 and TRBJ2-3; D unresolved. The sequence was obtained from a human donor in a cohort sampled during active COVID-19. CDR3 sequence (DNA): TGCAGTGCTCAGTATGGAGATACGCAGTATTTT. Protein sequence: CSAQYGDTQYF.